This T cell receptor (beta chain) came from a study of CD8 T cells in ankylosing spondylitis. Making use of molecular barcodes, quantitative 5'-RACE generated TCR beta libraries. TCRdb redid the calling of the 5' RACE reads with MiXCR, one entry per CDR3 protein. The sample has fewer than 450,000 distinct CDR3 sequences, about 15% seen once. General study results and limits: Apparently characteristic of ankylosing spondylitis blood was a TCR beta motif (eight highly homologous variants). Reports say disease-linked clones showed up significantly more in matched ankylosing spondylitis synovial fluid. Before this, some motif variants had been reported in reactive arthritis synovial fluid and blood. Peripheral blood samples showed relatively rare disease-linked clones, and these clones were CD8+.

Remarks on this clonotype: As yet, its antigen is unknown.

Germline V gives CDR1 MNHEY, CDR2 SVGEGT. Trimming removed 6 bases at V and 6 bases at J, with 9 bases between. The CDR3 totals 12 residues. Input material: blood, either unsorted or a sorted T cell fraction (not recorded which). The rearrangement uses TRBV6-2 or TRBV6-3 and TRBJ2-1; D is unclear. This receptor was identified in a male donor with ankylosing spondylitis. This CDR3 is CASSRWGNEQFF. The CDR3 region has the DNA TGTGCCAGCAGCCGCTGGGGCAATGAGCAGTTCTTC.